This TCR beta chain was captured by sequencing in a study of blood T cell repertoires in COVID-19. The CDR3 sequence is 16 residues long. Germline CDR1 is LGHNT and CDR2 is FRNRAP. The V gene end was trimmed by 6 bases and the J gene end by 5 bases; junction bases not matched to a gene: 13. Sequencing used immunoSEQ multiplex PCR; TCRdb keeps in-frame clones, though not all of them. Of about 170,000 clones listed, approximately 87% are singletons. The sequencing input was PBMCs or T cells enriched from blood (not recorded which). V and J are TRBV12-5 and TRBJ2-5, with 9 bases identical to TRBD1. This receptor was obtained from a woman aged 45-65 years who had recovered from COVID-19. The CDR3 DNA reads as TGTGCTAGTGGCCCCTCCGGGACAGGGTTGTTCGAGACCCAGTACTTC. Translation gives CASGPSGTGLFETQYF.